The sequence of this T cell receptor (beta chain) was determined in a study of OX40 agonist ivuxolimab in advanced cancers. Details on this clone: Antigen unknown.

Deletions cut 0 bases from V and 3 bases from J, with 8 bases between. There are 14 residues in the CDR3. Looked up from germline, CDR1 is LNHNV and CDR2 is YYDKDF (reference sequence). Study results and limitations: Low clonal expansion, among the lowest seen, marked partial responders at 0.1-3.0 mg/kg. Mean expanded clone counts were higher in CD8+ than CD4+ T cells.

Produced via immunoSEQ multiplex PCR; TCRdb's table is partial and in-frame only. The data show 65,000 to 95,000 clones, 84% seen once. The receptor comes from an adult with an advanced solid tumor such as melanoma, head and neck, liver or kidney cancer. Sequencing used CD4+ or CD8+ T cells sorted from blood, obtained in a trial of the OX40 agonist ivuxolimab. The gene calls are TRBV15 and TRBJ2-5, with no clear D. CDR3 sequence reads: CATSRENLKETQYF. CDR3 bases: TGTGCCACCAGCAGAGAGAATCTGAAAGAGACCCAGTACTTC. Supplemented by reference TRBV15 and TRBJ2-5, the full variable domain reads DAMVIQNPRYQVTQFGKPVTLSCSQTLNHNVMYWYQQKSSQAPKLLFHYYDKDFNNEADTPDNFQSRRPNTSFCFLDIRSPGLGDTAMYLCATSRENLKETQYFGPGTRLLVL.